This T cell receptor beta chain was identified in a study of technical replicates of blood from four donors. Sequencing used immunoSEQ multiplex PCR; TCRdb keeps in-frame clones, though not all of them. The sample lists over 80,000 clones; approximately 96% were seen once. The TCR originated in a human donor in good health. The sample was T cells isolated from PBMCs.

The CDR3 spells CASSFGGGSGETQYF. In DNA form, the CDR3 reads TGTGCCAGCAGCTTTGGCGGTGGTTCCGGAGAGACCCAGTACTTC. The chain joins TRBV7-3 to TRBJ2-5, with D uncertain. The CDR3 loop spans 15 amino acids. The V gene's germline CDR1 is SGHTA and CDR2 FQGTGA. Between the trimmed V and J ends, which lost 3 bases and 4 bases, there was a span of 15 bases. The full variable domain, rest sourced from reference TRBV7-3 and TRBJ2-5, is GAGVSQTPSNKVTEKGKYVELRCDPISGHTALYWYRQSLGQGPEFLIYFQGTGAADDSGLPNDRFFAVRPEGSVSTLKIQRTERGDSAVYLCASSFGGGSGETQYFGPGTRLLVL.